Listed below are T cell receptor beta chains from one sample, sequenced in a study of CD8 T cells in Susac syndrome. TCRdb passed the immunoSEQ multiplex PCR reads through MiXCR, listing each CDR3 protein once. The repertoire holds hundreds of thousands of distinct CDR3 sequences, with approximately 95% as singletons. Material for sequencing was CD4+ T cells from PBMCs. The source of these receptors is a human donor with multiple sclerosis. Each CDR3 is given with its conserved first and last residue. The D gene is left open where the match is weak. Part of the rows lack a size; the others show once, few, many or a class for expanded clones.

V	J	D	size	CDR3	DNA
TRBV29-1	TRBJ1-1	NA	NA	CSVETAGGGTEAFF	TGCAGCGTTGAGACCGCCGGGGGGGGCACTGAAGCTTTCTTT
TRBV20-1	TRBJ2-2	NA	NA	CSARDLRGNGELFF	TGCAGTGCTAGAGATTTGAGGGGAAACGGGGAGCTGTTTTTT
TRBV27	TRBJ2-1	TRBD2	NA	CASSLSGGGAVPGRFF	TGTGCCAGCAGTTTATCTGGCGGGGGGGCCGTTCCTGGGAGGTTCTTC
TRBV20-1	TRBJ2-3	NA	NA	CSAIPPYTDTQYF	TGCAGTGCGATCCCCCCCTACACAGATACGCAGTATTTT
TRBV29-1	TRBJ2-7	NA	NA	CSVESSRDEQYF	TGCAGCGTTGAGAGCTCTCGGGACGAGCAGTACTTC
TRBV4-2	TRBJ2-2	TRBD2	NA	CASSQDPAGGWTGELFF	TGTGCCAGCAGCCAAGACCCAGCGGGGGGTTGGACCGGGGAGCTGTTTTTT
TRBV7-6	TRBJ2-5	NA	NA	CASSLKDSGVTQYF	TGTGCCAGCAGCTTAAAGGACAGCGGGGTGACCCAGTACTTC
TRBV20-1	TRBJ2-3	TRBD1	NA	CSATGQGTRDTQYF	TGCAGTGCCACAGGACAGGGCACTCGGGATACGCAGTATTTT
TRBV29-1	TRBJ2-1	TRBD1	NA	CSVPDRGHHNEQFF	TGCAGCGTTCCGGACAGGGGGCATCACAATGAGCAGTTCTTC
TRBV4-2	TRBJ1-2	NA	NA	CASSQDPEAAHYGYTF	TGTGCCAGCAGCCAAGATCCCGAGGCAGCGCACTATGGCTACACCTTC
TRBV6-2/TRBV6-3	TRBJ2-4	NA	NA	CASSYSIGRGNIQYF	TGTGCCAGCAGTTACTCGATTGGCAGGGGTAACATTCAGTACTTC
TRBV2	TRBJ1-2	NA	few	CASSPQANYGYTF	TGTGCCAGCAGTCCACAGGCTAACTATGGCTACACCTTC
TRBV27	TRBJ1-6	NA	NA	CASSRTGGGNSPLHF	TGTGCCAGCAGTCGGACCGGGGGAGGTAATTCACCCCTCCACTTT
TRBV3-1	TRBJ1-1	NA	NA	CASSQVDRNTEAFF	TGTGCCAGCAGCCAAGTGGACAGGAACACTGAAGCTTTCTTT
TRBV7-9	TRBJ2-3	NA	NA	CASSLYEGGSTDTQYF	TGTGCCAGCAGCTTATACGAAGGAGGTAGCACAGATACGCAGTATTTT
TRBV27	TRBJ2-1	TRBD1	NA	CASSARGQGPHEQFF	TGTGCCAGCAGCGCAAGGGGACAGGGGCCGCATGAGCAGTTCTTC
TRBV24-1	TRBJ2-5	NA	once	CATSDLWGVGRQVETQYF	TGTGCCACCAGTGATTTGTGGGGGGTTGGTCGGCAGGTAGAGACCCAGTACTTC
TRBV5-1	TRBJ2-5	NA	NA	CASSFDQETQYF	TGCGCCAGCAGCTTCGACCAAGAGACCCAGTACTTC
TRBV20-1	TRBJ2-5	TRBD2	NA	CSAPGTTEETQYF	TGCAGTGCGCCCGGGACTACTGAAGAGACCCAGTACTTC
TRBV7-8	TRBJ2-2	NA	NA	CASSLAQRHTGELFF	TGTGCCAGCAGCTTAGCACAGAGGCACACCGGGGAGCTGTTTTTT
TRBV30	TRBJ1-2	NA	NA	CAWKVWGGYTF	TGTGCCTGGAAGGTTTGGGGAGGCTACACCTTC
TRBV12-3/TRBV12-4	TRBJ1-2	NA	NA	CASSLGHSLYGYTF	TGTGCCAGCAGTTTGGGGCACTCCCTCTATGGCTACACCTTC
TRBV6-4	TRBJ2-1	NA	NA	CASSEEASYNEQFF	TGTGCCAGCAGTGAGGAAGCCTCCTACAATGAGCAGTTCTTC
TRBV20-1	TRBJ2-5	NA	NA	CSASVVGGPEETQYF	TGCAGTGCTAGCGTTGTCGGGGGGCCAGAGGAGACCCAGTACTTC
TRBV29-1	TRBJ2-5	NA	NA	CSVAYDGLQETQYF	TGCAGCGTCGCCTACGACGGTCTCCAAGAGACCCAGTACTTC
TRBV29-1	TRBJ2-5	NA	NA	CSVDEGQETQYF	TGCAGCGTAGATGAAGGGCAAGAGACCCAGTACTTC
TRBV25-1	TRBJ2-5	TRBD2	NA	CASSDYSGGAWETQYF	TGTGCCAGCAGTGACTACAGCGGGGGGGCCTGGGAGACCCAGTACTTC
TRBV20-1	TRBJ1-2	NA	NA	CSAIGQLGYTF	TGCAGTGCTATAGGGCAGCTCGGCTACACCTTC
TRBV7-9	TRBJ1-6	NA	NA	CASSLWRSSYNSPLHF	TGTGCCAGCAGCCTCTGGAGGAGCTCCTATAATTCACCCCTCCACTTT
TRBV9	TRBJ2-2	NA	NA	CAGPRWAGELFF	TGTGCCGGTCCACGTTGGGCCGGGGAGCTGTTTTTT
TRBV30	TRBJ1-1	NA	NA	CAWSLTRVNTEAFF	TGTGCCTGGAGTTTAACCAGGGTGAACACTGAAGCTTTCTTT